This T cell receptor (beta chain) originates from a study of Ad26.COV2.S vaccination and SARS-CoV-2 variants. The wider study: Ad26.COV2.S given intramuscularly, once or twice 56 days apart.

Treatment given: some 20 received Ad26.COV2.S at low or high dose, single or two shots; 5 received placebo; per-sample allocation not given. After the first vaccine or placebo injection, samples were drawn on day 63. Concerning this clone itself: Its antigen is still unknown.

The data were produced by immunoSEQ multiplex PCR, yet TCRdb's version contains in-frame clones alone and is incomplete. The sample includes 350,000 to 450,000 clones, roughly 87% of them seen just once. Study outcomes and limitations: Placebo and vaccine recipients had non-spike TCR breadth that was similar.

The V end lost 6 bases, the J end lost 4 bases, and 10 bases lay between the germline ends. CDR3 length equals 14 residues. Germline V gene sequence: CDR1 KGHSH, CDR2 LQKENI. The receptor was derived from a person between 18 and 65 years old who received the Ad26.COV2.S COVID-19 vaccine or a placebo. The sequenced sample was peripheral blood, obtained in a trial of Ad26.COV2.S vaccine versus placebo. This chain joins TRBV18 and TRBJ1-6, with no clear D. The CDR3 region is CASSPDRYNSPLHF. CDR3 sequence (DNA): TGTGCCAGCTCTCCGGACCGGTATAATTCACCCCTCCACTTT.